These 30 T cell receptor beta chains originate from one sample sequenced in a study of cytomegalovirus exposure and HLA in healthy donors. The PCR was carried out with 60 Vbeta primers and 13 Jbeta primers. Generated by immunoSEQ multiplex PCR, the TCRdb table keeps only in-frame clones and is missing some. This sample's table reports around 71,000 clones. The sequencing input was PBMCs. The receptor set was obtained from a woman aged 30 to 39 in good health and CMV-seronegative.

The V call is TRBV5-1, the J call TRBJ2-1, with 11 bases identical to TRBD1. Trimming removed 3 bases from V and 5 bases from J; junction bases left unmatched: 7. This CDR3 comprises 16 residues. The germline V gene has CDR1 SGHRS and CDR2 YFSETQ. For the CDR3, the DNA is TGCGCCAGCAGCTCCCAGGGACAGGGGGACGACAATGAGCAGTTCTTC. Translated, it gives CASSSQGQGDDNEQFF.

The J gene is TRBJ1-2, the V gene TRBV6-5; D ambiguous. CDR1 is MNHEY and CDR2 is SVGAGI in the germline V gene. This CDR3 comprises 12 residues. Trimming pared 7 bases from V and 1 base from J, leaving 7 bases between. The CDR3 bases are TGTGCCAGCAAAAGCCATAACTATGGCTACACCTTC. Its protein is CASKSHNYGYTF.

V is TRBV29-1 and J is TRBJ2-7; tentatively, D is TRBD1 (5 bases). Germline V CDR1 and CDR2: SQVTM, ANQGSEA. CDR3 length: 13 residues. V lost 4 bases and J 1 base, leaving 11 bases between the germline ends. The DNA of the CDR3 is TGCAGCGTTGGCCCCAGGGATTCCTACGAGCAGTACTTC. It codes for CSVGPRDSYEQYF.

This chain connects TRBV5-6 to TRBJ2-7, with D maybe TRBD2 (5 bases). Germline CDR1 is SGHDT and CDR2 is YYEEEE. Deletions cut 1 base from V and 0 bases from J, with 14 bases between. The CDR3 covers 16 residues. DNA for the CDR3: TGTGCCAGCAGCTTGAAAGGACTTTTAAGCTCCTACGAGCAGTACTTC. This encodes CASSLKGLLSSYEQYF.

The chain is built from TRBV4-1 and TRBJ1-1; a weak D match, TRBD1 (5 bases). This CDR3 is built from 14 residues. Germline values: CDR1 MGHRA, CDR2 YSYEKL. V lost 0 bases and J lost 7, with 12 bases in between. Here the CDR3 reads CASSQESKGIEAFF. CDR3 nucleotide sequence: TGCGCCAGCAGCCAAGAATCAAAGGGGATTGAAGCTTTCTTT.

The V gene is TRBV27, the J gene TRBJ2-7; 9 positions match TRBD1. The junction had 11 bases not matched to a gene; V was cut back by 8 bases and J by 3 bases. This CDR3 contains 15 residues. Germline lookup yields CDR1 MNHEY and CDR2 SMNVEV (reference sequence). The CDR3 loop reads CASLEETGQGYEQYF. Written as DNA, the CDR3 is TGTGCCAGCCTAGAGGAGACGGGACAGGGCTACGAGCAGTACTTC.

The rearrangement joins TRBV30 to TRBJ1-4; the D is unclear. V gave up 3 bases and J gave up 7 bases, with 12 bases separating them. CDR1 GTSNPN and CDR2 SVGIG come from the germline V gene (reference sequence). The CDR3 extends over 13 amino acids. The chain's CDR3 is CAWSTDPTEKLFF. CDR3 sequence (DNA): TGTGCCTGGAGCACCGATCCTACTGAAAAACTGTTTTTT.

The chain links TRBV5-1 to TRBJ1-4; TRBD1 might be the D (5 bases). The length of the CDR3 is 15 residues. The ends were cut back, 0 bases at V and 7 bases at J, with 13 bases in the middle. CDR1 and CDR2 from the germline V gene are SGHRS and YFSETQ. Here the CDR3 DNA reads TGCGCCAGCAGCTTGGAAGGGAACGGGGGTGAAAAACTGTTTTTT. Its protein is CASSLEGNGGEKLFF.

The V call is TRBV19, the J call TRBJ2-7, with 13 bases lining up with TRBD2. The V gene end was trimmed by 5 bases and the J gene end by 0 bases; junction bases not matched to a gene: 13. CDR3 length: 19 amino acids. In germline, CDR1 is LNHDA, CDR2 SQIVND (reference sequence). The CDR3 coding sequence is TGTGCCAGTAGTGATCAAACCGGGACTAGCGGGGCTTCCTCCTACGAGCAGTACTTC. Protein sequence: CASSDQTGTSGASSYEQYF.

The chain joins TRBV28 to TRBJ1-2; D unclear. The CDR3 is 15 residues long. Deletions cut 3 bases from V and 7 bases from J, with 18 bases between. Per germline, CDR1 MDHEN and CDR2 SYDVKM. The CDR3 protein is CASSFQEGSTGGYTF. In DNA form, the CDR3 reads TGTGCCAGCAGTTTCCAGGAGGGTTCGACGGGTGGCTACACCTTC.

The chain combines TRBV28 with TRBJ1-2; D not certain. Germline V CDR1 and CDR2: MDHEN, SYDVKM. V was trimmed by 4 bases and J by 0 bases, leaving 12 bases between them. The CDR3 runs to 15 residues. CDR3: CASSSSTASNYGYTF. As DNA, the CDR3 is TGTGCCAGCAGTTCAAGTACAGCCTCTAACTATGGCTACACCTTC.

The rearrangement links TRBV5-4 to TRBJ2-1, with TRBD2 matching 8 bases. Germline assignment: CDR1 SGHNT and CDR2 YYREEE (reference sequence). CDR3 length: 19 residues. The trim removed 3 bases at V and 3 bases at J, leaving 17 bases unmatched. The CDR3 reads CASSSGRGAGTRGYNEQFF. For the CDR3, the DNA is TGTGCCAGCAGCTCTGGGAGGGGGGCCGGGACTAGGGGCTACAATGAGCAGTTCTTC.

The chain couples TRBV7-8 to TRBJ1-4, with TRBD1 matching over 9 bases. The J segment lost 7 bases and the V segment lost 5 bases, leaving 8 bases of the junction unmatched. Germline CDR1 is SGHVS and CDR2 is FQNEAQ. The CDR3 runs 15 residues. The CDR3 reads CASSPGQGGGEKLFF. CDR3 nucleotides: TGTGCCAGCAGCCCGGGACAGGGCGGGGGTGAAAAACTGTTTTTT. The full variable domain, in which reference TRBV7-8 and TRBJ1-4 provide the parts outside the CDR3, is GAGVSQSPRYKVAKRGQDVALRCDPISGHVSLFWYQQALGQGPEFLTYFQNEAQLDKSGLPSDRFFAERPEGSVSTLKIQRTQQEDSAVYLCASSPGQGGGEKLFFGSGTQLSVL.

The chain links TRBV6-1 to TRBJ2-7; D call uncertain. There are 10 residues in the CDR3. CDR1 and CDR2 (germline): MNHNS, SASEGT. V was clipped by 6 bases and J by 3 bases, with 3 bases between them. The DNA for the CDR3 is TGTGCCAGCAGCTTCTACGAGCAGTACTTC. Translated, it gives CASSFYEQYF.

The rearrangement uses TRBV20-1 and TRBJ1-2; no reliable D call. Germline V gene data show CDR1 as DFQATT and CDR2 as SNEGSKA (reference sequence). V lost 5 bases and J 7 bases, leaving 11 bases between the germline ends. The CDR3 is 11 residues long. In DNA form, the CDR3 reads TGCAGTGCTGAGGGCAGGCTTGGCTACACCTTC. Translated: CSAEGRLGYTF.

The chain links TRBV29-1 to TRBJ2-3; TRBD2 matches at 11 bases. This CDR3 is 15 amino acids long. J gave up 8 bases and V 5 bases, and 12 bases lay outside the gene matches. Germline V gives CDR1 SQVTM, CDR2 ANQGSEA. CDR3: CSVKGLAGGLGTQYF. The CDR3 DNA follows: TGCAGCGTTAAAGGACTAGCGGGTGGATTAGGTACGCAGTATTTT.

The V gene is TRBV9, the J gene TRBJ1-1, with TRBD1 as a possible D gene (5 bases). Germline assignment: CDR1 SGDLS and CDR2 YYNGEE. Trimming cost V 4 bases and J 3 bases, with 13 bases left between them. The CDR3 has 14 residues. CDR3: CASSWGGVDTEAFF. CDR3 DNA sequence: TGTGCCAGCAGCTGGGGGGGGGTAGACACTGAAGCTTTCTTT.

V is TRBV11-3 and J is TRBJ2-3; possibly TRBD1 for D (6 bases). The length of the CDR3 is 14 residues. Germline values: CDR1 SGHNT, CDR2 YENEEA. Deletions cut 4 bases from V and 8 bases from J, with 16 bases between. The CDR3 coding sequence is TGTGCCAGCAGCTCCCGACCTTGGGACACTACGCAGTATTTT. Residues: CASSSRPWDTTQYF.

The chain couples TRBV27 to TRBJ1-2; D possibly corresponds to TRBD1 (5 bases). This CDR3 has 14 amino acids. CDR1 is MNHEY, CDR2 SMNVEV, per germline (reference sequence). The V gene lost 2 bases and the J gene lost 8 bases, with 15 bases spanning the gap. The CDR3 bases are TGTGCCAGCAGTTTAGAGCGGCAGGGAGGAGGCTACACCTTC. This encodes CASSLERQGGGYTF.

The chain joins TRBV6-1 to TRBJ1-5, with D uncertain. The CDR3 sequence is 15 residues long. Between the trimmed V and J ends, which lost 8 bases and 0 bases, there was a span of 14 bases. Germline lookup yields CDR1 MNHNS and CDR2 SASEGT. The DNA of the CDR3 is TGTGCCAGCTCTGACGGGGAGTATAGCAATCAGCCCCAGCATTTT. Translating gives CASSDGEYSNQPQHF.

The rearrangement uses TRBV19 and TRBJ2-1; 9 positions agree with TRBD2. The germline V gene has CDR1 LNHDA and CDR2 SQIVND (reference sequence). The trim removed 6 bases at V and 5 bases at J, leaving 11 bases unmatched. The CDR3 is 16 residues long. Written as DNA, the CDR3 is TGTGCCAGTAGAGGTGCGGGAGGGTATTCCGACAATGAGCAGTTCTTC. This gives the protein CASRGAGGYSDNEQFF.

V is TRBV4-2 and J is TRBJ2-3, with D possibly matching TRBD1 (6 bases). The CDR3 consists of 17 residues. V lost 1 base, J lost 1 base, and 15 bases lay in between. CDR1 is LGHNA and CDR2 is YNFKEQ in the germline V gene. CDR3 sequence (DNA): TGTGCCAGCAGCCAAGCCGGGACAACCAGTGGCACAGATACGCAGTATTTT. It translates to CASSQAGTTSGTDTQYF.

The chain is built from TRBV27 and TRBJ2-1; weak D call: TRBD2 (6 bases). CDR1 is MNHEY, CDR2 SMNVEV, per germline (reference sequence). Trimming removed 4 bases from V and 8 bases from J, with 18 bases in between. The CDR3 is 15 residues long. CDR3 bases: TGTGCCAGCAGTTGGCGGCGGGGCCACGGGGATGAGCAGTTCTTC. Protein product: CASSWRRGHGDEQFF.

This rearrangement joins TRBV20-1 to TRBJ1-5; TRBD1 might be the D (6 bases). The CDR3 is 11 residues long. Per the germline V gene, CDR1 is DFQATT and CDR2 is SNEGSKA (reference sequence). Trimming took 0 bases from V and 12 from J, leaving 9 bases between them. For the CDR3, the DNA is TGCAGTGCTAGAGATGGGGGCCACCAGCATTTT. This translates into CSARDGGHQHF.

This sequence joins TRBV4-3 and TRBJ1-3; D unresolved. Germline CDR1 is LGHNA and CDR2 is YSLEER. V was clipped by 3 bases and J by 4 bases, with 7 bases between them. The CDR3 totals 13 residues. The CDR3 loop reads CASSHPLGNTIYF. As DNA, the CDR3 is TGCGCCAGCAGCCATCCCTTAGGAAACACCATATATTTT.

The chain combines TRBV5-1 with TRBJ2-3, with 7 bases that match TRBD1. V shed 3 bases and J 0 bases; nucleotides not matched to a gene: 16. CDR1 and CDR2 from the germline V gene are SGHRS and YFSETQ. The CDR3 is made up of 19 amino acids. CDR3 loop: CASSSSQGFRLLSTDTQYF. The CDR3, as DNA: TGCGCCAGCAGCTCTTCACAGGGGTTTCGGTTGTTAAGCACAGATACGCAGTATTTT.

This chain uses TRBV2 with TRBJ2-1; TRBD1 is a possible D gene (5 bases). This CDR3 has 13 residues. Looked up from germline, CDR1 is SNHLY and CDR2 is FYNNEI. Deletions cut 9 bases from V and 10 bases from J, with 19 bases between. The CDR3 region is CARRPQGFGEQFF. The CDR3 DNA reads TGTGCCAGACGACCCCAGGGTTTCGGAGAGCAGTTCTTC.

The V gene is TRBV5-1, the J gene TRBJ2-3; TRBD2 is a possible D gene (6 bases). Trimming took off 1 base at V and 2 bases at J, with 14 bases between the two ends. The CDR3 runs 16 residues. CDR1 is SGHRS and CDR2 is YFSETQ in the germline V gene. CDR3 DNA sequence: TGCGCCAGCAGCTTGCAGTTCGCGGGGAACACAGATACGCAGTATTTT. Protein sequence: CASSLQFAGNTDTQYF. Drawing the rest from reference TRBV5-1 and TRBJ2-3, the complete variable domain is KAGVTQTPRYLIKTRGQQVTLSCSPISGHRSVSWYQQTPGQGLQFLFEYFSETQRNKGNFPGRFSGRQFSNSRSEMNVSTLELGDSALYLCASSLQFAGNTDTQYFGPGTRLTVL.

The chain is built from TRBV29-1 and TRBJ2-7, with 9 positions matching TRBD2. CDR1 is SQVTM, CDR2 ANQGSEA, per germline. After removal of 1 base from V and 6 bases from J, the junction contained 13 bases not matched to a gene. CDR3 length equals 16 residues. CDR3 amino acids: CSVEVALAGPLPEQYF. Written as DNA, the CDR3 is TGCAGCGTTGAAGTGGCTCTAGCGGGACCCTTACCCGAGCAGTACTTC.

The rearrangement uses TRBV5-6 and TRBJ2-3; D is possibly TRBD2 (6 bases). The CDR3 contains 16 residues. Germline V lookup: CDR1 SGHDT, CDR2 YYEEEE. Between the trimmed V and J ends, which lost 3 bases and 0 bases, there was a span of 14 bases. CDR3 coding DNA: TGTGCCAGCAGCTCACACCGGGACTGGAGCACAGATACGCAGTATTTT. Its translation is CASSSHRDWSTDTQYF.